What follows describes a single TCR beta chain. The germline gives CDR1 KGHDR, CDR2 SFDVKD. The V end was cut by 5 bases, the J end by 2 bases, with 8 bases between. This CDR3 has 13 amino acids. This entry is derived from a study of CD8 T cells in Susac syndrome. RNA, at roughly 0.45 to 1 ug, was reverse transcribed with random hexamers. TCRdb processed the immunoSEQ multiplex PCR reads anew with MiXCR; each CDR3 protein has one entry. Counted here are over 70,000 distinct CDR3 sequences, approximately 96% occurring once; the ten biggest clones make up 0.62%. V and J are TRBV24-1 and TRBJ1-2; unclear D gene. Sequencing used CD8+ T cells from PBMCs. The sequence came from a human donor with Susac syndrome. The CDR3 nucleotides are TGTGCCACCAGTGCGACGGGAAACTATGGCTACACCTTC. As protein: CATSATGNYGYTF.